These T cell receptor beta chains were read from a single sample in a study of cytomegalovirus exposure and HLA in healthy donors. Sequenced by immunoSEQ multiplex PCR; TCRdb stores in-frame clones only, minus some. The sample holds roughly 100,000 clones; approximately 64% are singletons and the top ten take about 4.5%. Source material: PBMCs. Every receptor here comes from a human donor in good health. The conserved cysteine and the conserved F or W are not part of the CDR3 here. Each record gives: V gene, CDR3 protein.

v_gene: TRBV18; CDR3aa: ASSPPGTASGYT
v_gene: TRBV28; CDR3aa: ASRGWDLLWGSSYNEQF
v_gene: TRBV7-9; CDR3aa: ASSLGSGRRDEQF
v_gene: TRBV28; CDR3aa: ASSLGWGGQGDEQY
v_gene: TRBV27; CDR3aa: ASSWNSGTQETQY
v_gene: TRBV29-1; CDR3aa: SVVKLAGDGGELF
v_gene: TRBV30; CDR3aa: AWSPGQVGNEQY
v_gene: TRBV6-5; CDR3aa: ASSPGGLGYEQY
v_gene: TRBV27; CDR3aa: ASSSLAGDHNEQF
v_gene: TRBV11-2; CDR3aa: ASSYTGGTEAF
v_gene: TRBV7-2; CDR3aa: ASSKGTSGRTDTQY
v_gene: TRBV4-1; CDR3aa: ASSQDGGIGNQPQH
v_gene: TRBV7-9; CDR3aa: ASSVRPGEKLF
v_gene: TRBV9; CDR3aa: ASSVRPNGLTQY
v_gene: TRBV5-4; CDR3aa: ASSRGTGAGANVLT
v_gene: TRBV11-2; CDR3aa: ASSLERTAYSEAF
v_gene: TRBV11-3; CDR3aa: ASSPDSATDTQY
v_gene: TRBV28; CDR3aa: ASSLTGGSDEQY
v_gene: TRBV5-1; CDR3aa: ASSGTGFDGGYT
v_gene: TRBV13; CDR3aa: ASSLIPGQGYTGELF
v_gene: TRBV28; CDR3aa: ASSLVASGSYEQY
v_gene: TRBV30; CDR3aa: AWSFGLNYGYT
v_gene: TRBV7-9; CDR3aa: ASSLVSGVEQY
v_gene: TRBV7-9; CDR3aa: ASSIPRLGTNNEQF
v_gene: TRBV6-1; CDR3aa: ASSEATLFETGVNTQY
v_gene: TRBV2; CDR3aa: ASIDRGGETQY
v_gene: TRBV28; CDR3aa: ASSLGGLAGTQY
v_gene: TRBV5-6; CDR3aa: ASSLQGWTSGRRGETQY
v_gene: TRBV5-4; CDR3aa: ASGTSGVSTDTQY
v_gene: TRBV6-1; CDR3aa: ASSEGAGGGQETQY
v_gene: TRBV14; CDR3aa: ASSQSSGNRGPHSSTNEKLF
v_gene: TRBV19; CDR3aa: ASSIIALSNEQF
v_gene: TRBV27; CDR3aa: ASSLYSGGGEKLF
v_gene: TRBV6-6; CDR3aa: ASSYARGRSGELF
v_gene: TRBV2; CDR3aa: ASSHMTVFNEKLF
v_gene: TRBV11-2; CDR3aa: ASSSGSSGNTIY
v_gene: TRBV4-1; CDR3aa: ASSQDPIGEEEKLF
v_gene: TRBV6-4; CDR3aa: ASSDGGGTEAF
v_gene: TRBV2; CDR3aa: ASSYYEQY
v_gene: TRBV6-1; CDR3aa: ASSGGTGNNQPQH
v_gene: TRBV4-1; CDR3aa: ASSQAGTSGIYEQY
v_gene: TRBV28; CDR3aa: ASSLFSGVNYGYT
v_gene: TRBV14; CDR3aa: ASRPQGLPAYEQY
v_gene: TRBV7-8; CDR3aa: ASTPSGTGGTDTQY
v_gene: TRBV11-2; CDR3aa: ASSLVGGGEKLF
v_gene: TRBV27; CDR3aa: ASSLLREGYTGELF
v_gene: TRBV11-1; CDR3aa: ASSLAPGTYNEQF
v_gene: TRBV5-1; CDR3aa: ASSLGGSSTDTQY
v_gene: TRBV11-2; CDR3aa: ASSLDIFIGGSGYNEQF
v_gene: TRBV5-5; CDR3aa: ASSLAPLVEKLF
v_gene: TRBV14; CDR3aa: ASSQRGQGYHEQF
v_gene: TRBV5-6; CDR3aa: ASSPFTGNTEAF